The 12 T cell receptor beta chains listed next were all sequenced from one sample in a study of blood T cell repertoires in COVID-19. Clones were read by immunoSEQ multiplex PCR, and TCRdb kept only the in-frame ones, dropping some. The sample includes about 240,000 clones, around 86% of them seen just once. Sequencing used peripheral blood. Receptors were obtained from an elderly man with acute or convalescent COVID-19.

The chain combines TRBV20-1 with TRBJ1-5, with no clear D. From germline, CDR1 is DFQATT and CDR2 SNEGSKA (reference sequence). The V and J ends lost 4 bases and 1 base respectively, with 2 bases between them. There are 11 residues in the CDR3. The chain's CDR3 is CSAISNQPQHF. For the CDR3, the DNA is TGCAGTGCTATAAGCAATCAGCCCCAGCATTTT.

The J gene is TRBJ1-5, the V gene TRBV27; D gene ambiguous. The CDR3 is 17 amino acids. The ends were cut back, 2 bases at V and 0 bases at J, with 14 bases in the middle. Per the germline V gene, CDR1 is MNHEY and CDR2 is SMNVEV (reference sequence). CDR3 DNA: TGTGCCAGCAGTTTACGGGGAGGGTGGGATAGCAATCAGCCCCAGCATTTT. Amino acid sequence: CASSLRGGWDSNQPQHF.

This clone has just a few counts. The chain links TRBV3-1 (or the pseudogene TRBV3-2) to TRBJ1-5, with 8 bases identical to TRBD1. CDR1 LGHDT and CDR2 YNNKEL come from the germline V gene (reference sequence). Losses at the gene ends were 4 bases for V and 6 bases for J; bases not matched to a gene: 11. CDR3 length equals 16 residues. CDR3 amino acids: CASSPGQGSIGQPQHF. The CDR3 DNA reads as TGTGCCAGCAGCCCCGGACAGGGTAGCATAGGTCAGCCCCAGCATTTT.

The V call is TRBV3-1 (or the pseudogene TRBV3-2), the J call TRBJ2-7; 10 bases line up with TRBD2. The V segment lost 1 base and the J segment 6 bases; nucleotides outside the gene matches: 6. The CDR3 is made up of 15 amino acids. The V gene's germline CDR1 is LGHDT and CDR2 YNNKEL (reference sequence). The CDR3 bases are TGTGCCAGCAGCCAAGCCCCCCTAGCGGGGGCCGAGCAGTACTTC. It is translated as CASSQAPLAGAEQYF.

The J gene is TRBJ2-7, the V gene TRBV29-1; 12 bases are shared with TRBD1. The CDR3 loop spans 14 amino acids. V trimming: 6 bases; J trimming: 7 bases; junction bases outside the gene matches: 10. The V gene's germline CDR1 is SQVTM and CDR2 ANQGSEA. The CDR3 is CSVFRGTGGSEQYF. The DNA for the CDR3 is TGCAGCGTATTCCGCGGGACAGGGGGCAGTGAGCAGTACTTC.

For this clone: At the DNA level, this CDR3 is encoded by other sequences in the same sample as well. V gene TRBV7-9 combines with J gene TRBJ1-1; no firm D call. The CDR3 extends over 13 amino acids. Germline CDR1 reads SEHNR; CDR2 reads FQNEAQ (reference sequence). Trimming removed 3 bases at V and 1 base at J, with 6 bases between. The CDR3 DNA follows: TGTGCCAGCAGCTTGAGCGGGAACACTGAAGCTTTCTTT. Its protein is CASSLSGNTEAFF.

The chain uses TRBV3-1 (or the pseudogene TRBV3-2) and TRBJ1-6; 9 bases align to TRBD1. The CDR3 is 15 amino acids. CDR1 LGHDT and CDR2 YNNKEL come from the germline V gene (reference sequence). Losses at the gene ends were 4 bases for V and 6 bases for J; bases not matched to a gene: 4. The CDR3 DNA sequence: TGTGCCAGCAGCCCCCTGGACAGGGGTAATTCACCCCTCCACTTT. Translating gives CASSPLDRGNSPLHF.

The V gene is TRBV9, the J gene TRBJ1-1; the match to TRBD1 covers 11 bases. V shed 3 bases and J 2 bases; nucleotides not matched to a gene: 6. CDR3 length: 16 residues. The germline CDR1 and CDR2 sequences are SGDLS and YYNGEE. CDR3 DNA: TGTGCCAGCAGCGATGGGACAGGGGGATACAACACTGAAGCTTTCTTT. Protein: CASSDGTGGYNTEAFF.

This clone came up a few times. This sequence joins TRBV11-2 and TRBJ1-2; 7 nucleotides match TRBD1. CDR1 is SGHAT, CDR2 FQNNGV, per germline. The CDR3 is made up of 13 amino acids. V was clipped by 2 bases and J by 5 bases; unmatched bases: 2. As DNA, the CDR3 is TGTGCCAGCAGCTTATTCAGGGGGTATGGCTACACCTTC. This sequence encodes CASSLFRGYGYTF.

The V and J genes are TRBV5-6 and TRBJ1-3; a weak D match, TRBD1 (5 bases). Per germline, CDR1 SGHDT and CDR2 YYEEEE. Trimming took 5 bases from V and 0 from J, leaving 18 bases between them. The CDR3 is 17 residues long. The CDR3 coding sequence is TGTGCCAGCAGTTGGGCAGGGCTAACCGCCTCTGGAAACACCATATATTTT. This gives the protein CASSWAGLTASGNTIYF.

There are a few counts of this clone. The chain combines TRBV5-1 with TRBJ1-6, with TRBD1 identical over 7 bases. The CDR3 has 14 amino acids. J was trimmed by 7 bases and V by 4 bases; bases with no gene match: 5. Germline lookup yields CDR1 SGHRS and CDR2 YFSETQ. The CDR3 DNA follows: TGCGCCAGCAGCCCCGGGACAGAAAATTCACCCCTCCACTTT. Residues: CASSPGTENSPLHF.

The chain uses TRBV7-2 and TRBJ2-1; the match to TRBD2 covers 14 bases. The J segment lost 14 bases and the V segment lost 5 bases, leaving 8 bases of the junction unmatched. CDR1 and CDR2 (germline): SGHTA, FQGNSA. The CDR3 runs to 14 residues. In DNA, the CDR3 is TGTGCCAGCAGCCGGACTAGCGGGGGGTCTCAGAAGTTCTTC. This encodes CASSRTSGGSQKFF. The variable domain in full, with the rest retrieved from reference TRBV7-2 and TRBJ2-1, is GAGVSQSPSNKVTEKGKDVELRCDPISGHTALYWYRQSLGQGLEFLIYFQGNSAPDKSGLPSDRFSAERTGGSVSTLTIQRTQQEDSAVYLCASSRTSGGSQKFFGPGTRLTVL.